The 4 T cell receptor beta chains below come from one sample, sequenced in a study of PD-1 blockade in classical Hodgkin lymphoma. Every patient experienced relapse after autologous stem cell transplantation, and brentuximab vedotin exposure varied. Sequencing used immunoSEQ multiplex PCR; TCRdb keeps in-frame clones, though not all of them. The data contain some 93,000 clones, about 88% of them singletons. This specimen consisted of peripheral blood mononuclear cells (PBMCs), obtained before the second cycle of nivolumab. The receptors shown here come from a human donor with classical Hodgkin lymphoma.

The CDR3 spells CAWSVMGDGEQYF. The CDR3 region has the DNA TGTGCCTGGAGTGTGATGGGGGACGGCGAGCAGTACTTC. The V and J genes are TRBV30 and TRBJ2-7, with D perhaps TRBD1 or TRBD2 (5 bases each). There are 13 residues in the CDR3. V gave up 0 bases and J gave up 6 bases, with 12 bases separating them. Germline V gene data show CDR1 as GTSNPN and CDR2 as SVGIG (reference sequence).

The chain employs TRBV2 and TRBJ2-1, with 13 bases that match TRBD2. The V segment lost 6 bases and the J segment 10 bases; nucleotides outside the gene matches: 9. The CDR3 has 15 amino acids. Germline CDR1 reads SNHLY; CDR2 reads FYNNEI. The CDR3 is CASSASGLAGNEQFF. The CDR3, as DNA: TGTGCCAGCAGCGCCTCGGGACTAGCGGGAAACGAGCAGTTCTTC.

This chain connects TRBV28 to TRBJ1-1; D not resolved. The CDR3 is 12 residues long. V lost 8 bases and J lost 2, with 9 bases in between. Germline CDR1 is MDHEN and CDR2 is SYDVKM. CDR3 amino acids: CASGRPNTEAFF. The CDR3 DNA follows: TGTGCCAGCGGGAGGCCCAACACTGAAGCTTTCTTT.

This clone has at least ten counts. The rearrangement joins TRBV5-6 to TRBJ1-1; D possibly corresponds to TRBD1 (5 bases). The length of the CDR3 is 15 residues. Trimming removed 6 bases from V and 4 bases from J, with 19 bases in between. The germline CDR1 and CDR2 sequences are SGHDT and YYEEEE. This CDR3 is CASIRRQGVGTEAFF. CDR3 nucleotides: TGTGCCAGCATCCGCCGCCAGGGCGTGGGCACTGAAGCTTTCTTT. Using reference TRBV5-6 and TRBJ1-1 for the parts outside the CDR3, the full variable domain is DAGVTQSPTHLIKTRGQQVTLRCSPKSGHDTVSWYQQALGQGPQFIFQYYEEEERQRGNFPDRFSGHQFPNYSSELNVNALLLGDSALYLCASIRRQGVGTEAFFGQGTRLTVV.